These 27 T cell receptor beta chains were sequenced from one sample in a study of cytomegalovirus exposure and HLA in healthy donors (TCRdb year 2017). Receptors were amplified or captured by the immunoSEQ multiplex PCR assay. TCRdb took this table from immuneACCESS and kept in-frame rearrangements with V and J called. Such tables lack part of the clones; where checked against another copy, unresolved V genes explain under half of the gap, and the rest is unexplained. The sample includes 100,000 to 150,000 clones, with 89% observed a single time. The top ten clonotypes cover approximately 1% of the sample. The sequenced sample was PBMCs. These receptors came from a woman between 18 and 29 years old in good health and CMV-seronegative.

The chain recombines TRBV6-1 with TRBJ2-1; D perhaps matches TRBD1 (6 bases). V was shortened by 5 bases and J by 9 bases, with 14 bases between the two germline ends. This CDR3 comprises 13 residues. Germline V gene lookup returns CDR1 MNHNS and CDR2 SASEGT. The CDR3 region has the DNA TGTGCCAGCAGTACGATACAGGGCCCTGAGCAGTTCTTC. Translation gives CASSTIQGPEQFF.

This chain joins TRBV2 and TRBJ1-1; 7 bases align to TRBD1. Germline loops: CDR1 SNHLY, CDR2 FYNNEI. CDR3 size: 16 residues. With V trimmed by 0 bases and J by 0 bases, 4 bases remained unmatched. The CDR3 here is CASSEARQGVNTEAFF. The CDR3 DNA sequence: TGTGCCAGCAGTGAAGCCCGACAGGGAGTGAACACTGAAGCTTTCTTT.

This clone was picked up one time. J is TRBJ2-7 and V is TRBV13, with D maybe TRBD2 (6 bases). Germline CDR1 PRHDT, CDR2 FYEKMQ (reference sequence). Trimming took off 6 bases at V and 2 bases at J, with 17 bases between the two ends. The CDR3 length is 15 residues. As DNA, the CDR3 is TGTGCCAGCAGGAGGGAAGCTAGCGAAACCTACGAGCAGTACTTC. Translation gives CASRREASETYEQYF.

This chain links TRBV6-1 with TRBJ2-7, with a possible D match to TRBD2 (6 bases). This CDR3 is built from 13 residues. Germline CDR1 reads MNHNS; CDR2 reads SASEGT. V was pared by 10 bases and J by 0 bases, with 13 bases between. This CDR3 is CATPRDSSYEQYF. CDR3 in DNA: TGTGCCACCCCTCGGGACTCCTCCTACGAGCAGTACTTC.

The chain is built from TRBV6-5 and TRBJ1-1; D may be TRBD1 (6 bases). The germline V and J ends were trimmed by 4 bases and 11 bases, with 17 bases remaining between them. CDR1 MNHEY and CDR2 SVGAGI come from the germline V gene. The CDR3 runs 13 residues. CDR3 DNA: TGTGCCAGCAGTTGGTCAGACAGGACTTCGGCTTTCTTT. It codes for CASSWSDRTSAFF.

The CDR3 DNA follows: TGTGCCAGCATGGGAGCCACCGGGGAGCTGTTTTTT. Translation: CASMGATGELFF. The gene calls are TRBV6-6 and TRBJ2-2; tentatively, D is TRBD2 (5 bases). Germline CDR1 reads MNHNY; CDR2 reads SVGAGI (reference sequence). The V end was cut by 7 bases, the J end by 4 bases, with 7 bases between. The CDR3 length is 12 residues.

The rearrangement uses TRBV2 and TRBJ1-3, with 9 nucleotides matching TRBD1. V lost 8 bases and J lost 1; bases outside the gene matches: 6. The CDR3 length is 15 residues. Germline-derived CDR1 and CDR2 are SNHLY and FYNNEI. The CDR3 spells CASSPGQGSGNTIYF. The CDR3 DNA follows: TGTGCCAGCTCTCCGGGACAGGGATCTGGAAACACCATATATTTT. The full variable domain, its missing parts supplied by reference TRBV2 and TRBJ1-3, is EPEVTQTPSHQVTQMGQEVILRCVPISNHLYFYWYRQILGQKVEFLVSFYNNEISEKSEIFDDQFSVERPDGSNFTLKIRSTKLEDSAMYFCASSPGQGSGNTIYFGEGSWLTVV.

This rearrangement joins TRBV10-2 to TRBJ2-2; 7 positions agree with TRBD2. The CDR3 consists of 16 residues. Unmatched junction bases numbered 4, after V lost 3 bases and J lost 0 bases. Germline CDR1 is WSHSY and CDR2 is SAAADI. The CDR3 DNA sequence: TGCGCCAGCAGTGATAGGGAGGGGTCGAACACCGGGGAGCTGTTTTTT. This codes for CASSDREGSNTGELFF.

J is TRBJ1-2 and V is TRBV2; tentative D call: TRBD1 (5 bases). The CDR3 extends over 14 amino acids. V lost 7 bases and J 5 bases, leaving 17 bases between the germline ends. The germline CDR1 and CDR2 sequences are SNHLY and FYNNEI. The CDR3 region is CASKQEGLGYGYTF. In DNA form, the CDR3 reads TGTGCCAGCAAGCAGGAGGGGCTAGGATATGGCTACACCTTC.

The chain joins TRBV13 to TRBJ1-3; D may be TRBD1 (5 bases). V lost 5 bases and J 5 bases, leaving 13 bases between the germline ends. The V gene's germline CDR1 is PRHDT and CDR2 FYEKMQ (reference sequence). The CDR3 loop spans 14 amino acids. The CDR3 protein is CASSLLRGRNTIYF. The CDR3, as DNA: TGTGCCAGCAGCCTCCTTAGGGGTAGAAACACCATATATTTT.

The chain carries TRBV5-4 and TRBJ2-1; D may be TRBD2 (7 bases). The CDR3 covers 17 residues. Germline V gives CDR1 SGHNT, CDR2 YYREEE (reference sequence). Trimming pared 5 bases from V and 0 bases from J, leaving 18 bases between. The CDR3 nucleotides are TGTGCCAGCAGTGGTGGGGGGGACATAAGCTCCTACAATGAGCAGTTCTTC. Translating it yields CASSGGGDISSYNEQFF.

This clone has only a few counts. The gene calls are TRBV2 and TRBJ1-2; a weak D match, TRBD1 (6 bases). From germline, CDR1 is SNHLY and CDR2 FYNNEI. V lost 7 bases and J lost 7, with 7 bases in between. This CDR3 is 10 amino acids long. CDR3 protein: CASKDSGYTF. The CDR3 DNA reads as TGTGCCAGCAAGGACAGTGGCTACACCTTC.

The J gene is TRBJ2-5, the V gene TRBV6-1; no firm D call. Trimming removed 2 bases from V and 9 bases from J, with 13 bases in between. The CDR3 totals 13 residues. The germline V gene has CDR1 MNHNS and CDR2 SASEGT. The CDR3 sequence: CASSETPPGAQYF. The CDR3 DNA is TGTGCCAGCAGTGAAACCCCCCCAGGTGCCCAGTACTTC.

The V and J genes are TRBV11-1 and TRBJ2-1, with D maybe TRBD1 (6 bases). CDR3 length: 12 residues. Germline loops: CDR1 SGHAT, CDR2 FQDESV (reference sequence). V lost 6 bases to trimming and J lost 7 bases, with 10 bases between them. CDR3 residues: CASSSTGNEQFF. CDR3 bases: TGTGCCAGCAGTTCTACAGGGAATGAGCAGTTCTTC.

V usage is TRBV30 and J usage is TRBJ1-4; no firm D call. The V gene's germline CDR1 is GTSNPN and CDR2 SVGIG (reference sequence). Trimming pared 5 bases from V and 0 bases from J, leaving 4 bases between. This CDR3 has 12 amino acids. CDR3 nucleotides: TGTGCCTGGGGGCCAACTAATGAAAAACTGTTTTTT. Translation gives CAWGPTNEKLFF.

The genes are TRBV7-6 and TRBJ2-1, with 8 bases identical to TRBD1. CDR3 length: 16 residues. The V and J ends lost 5 bases and 4 bases, in that order; junction bases with no gene match: 10. CDR1 is SGHVS and CDR2 is FNYEAQ in the germline V gene. In nucleotides, the CDR3 is TGTGCCAGCAGCCGCGGGACAGGCAGTGGATACAATGAGCAGTTCTTC. It specifies CASSRGTGSGYNEQFF.

The V gene is TRBV15, the J gene TRBJ2-3; D uncertain. V was trimmed by 2 bases and J by 2 bases, leaving 8 bases between them. Germline V lookup: CDR1 LNHNV, CDR2 YYDKDF (reference sequence). CDR3 length equals 14 residues. CDR3 in amino acids: CATSRLGNTDTQYF. The CDR3 DNA reads as TGTGCCACCAGCAGACTGGGCAACACAGATACGCAGTATTTT.

Remarks on this clone: The same CDR3 is also encoded by other DNA sequences in this sample. The chain carries TRBV27 and TRBJ2-4, with a possible D match to TRBD2 (6 bases). The V end was cut by 4 bases, the J end by 0 bases, with 10 bases between. The germline V gene encodes CDR1 MNHEY and CDR2 SMNVEV (reference sequence). The CDR3 is 15 amino acids. In DNA form, the CDR3 reads TGTGCCAGCAGTTCTCGGGAGCTAGCCAAAAACATTCAGTACTTC. Protein: CASSSRELAKNIQYF.

The chain recombines TRBV20-1 with TRBJ2-5; D is uncertain. CDR3 length: 11 amino acids. V was clipped by 6 bases and J by 5 bases, with 10 bases between them. The germline CDR1 and CDR2 sequences are DFQATT and SNEGSKA (reference sequence). The DNA for the CDR3 is TGCAGTGCGACGGGTAGCGAGACCCAGTACTTC. Translated, it gives CSATGSETQYF.

This clone was recorded once. The chain carries TRBV4-2 and TRBJ2-5; the match to TRBD2 covers 7 bases. J gave up 1 base and V 1 base, and 9 bases lay outside the gene matches. Per germline, CDR1 LGHNA and CDR2 YNFKEQ. The CDR3 loop spans 17 amino acids. This CDR3 is CASSQALAAASQETQYF. CDR3 DNA: TGTGCCAGCAGCCAAGCCCTAGCGGCCGCTTCCCAAGAGACCCAGTACTTC.

The chain employs TRBV11-3 and TRBJ2-1; 12 bases agree with TRBD2. The CDR3 length is 18 residues. J was trimmed by 2 bases and V by 1 base; bases with no gene match: 6. Germline values: CDR1 SGHNT, CDR2 YENEEA. CDR3 sequence: CASSLGLAGVDTYNEQFF. CDR3 bases: TGTGCCAGCAGCTTAGGACTAGCGGGAGTTGACACCTACAATGAGCAGTTCTTC.

V usage is TRBV28 and J usage is TRBJ2-7; 7 bases fit TRBD1. The germline gives CDR1 MDHEN, CDR2 SYDVKM. CDR3 length equals 14 residues. After removal of 5 bases from V and 6 bases from J, the junction contained 10 bases not matched to a gene. DNA for the CDR3: TGTGCCAGCAGTCTCCCGACAGGGAAGGTCGAGCAGTACTTC. As protein: CASSLPTGKVEQYF.

This clone was recorded only once. V usage is TRBV27 and J usage is TRBJ1-4; D unresolved. The CDR3 is made up of 15 amino acids. The V gene's germline CDR1 is MNHEY and CDR2 SMNVEV (reference sequence). Trimming took off 5 bases at V and 7 bases at J, with 17 bases between the two ends. This CDR3 reads CASSAGGGIGEKLFF. CDR3 DNA: TGTGCCAGCAGTGCGGGCGGAGGGATCGGTGAAAAACTGTTTTTT.

This sequence joins TRBV28 and TRBJ2-7; D is undetermined. V dropped 5 bases and J dropped 1 base, with 9 bases sitting between them. The CDR3 length is 13 residues. The germline CDR1 and CDR2 sequences are MDHEN and SYDVKM. Written as DNA, the CDR3 is TGTGCCAGCAGTGGTCCAGGTTCCTACGAGCAGTACGTC. Translated: CASSGPGSYEQYV.

This clone showed up just a few times. The chain is built from TRBV27 and TRBJ2-7; TRBD1 might be the D (5 bases). With 3 bases removed from V and 0 bases from J, the gap between germline ends came to 9 bases. The germline CDR1 and CDR2 sequences are MNHEY and SMNVEV (reference sequence). The CDR3 spans 14 residues. The CDR3 loop reads CASSLSRGSYEQYV. The CDR3 nucleotides read TGTGCCAGCAGTTTGAGTAGGGGCTCCTACGAGCAGTACGTC.

This clone was seen a single time. The rearrangement links TRBV28 to TRBJ1-2; no firm D call. V lost 5 bases and J 0 bases, leaving 7 bases between the germline ends. The CDR3 covers 13 residues. In germline, CDR1 is MDHEN, CDR2 SYDVKM. The CDR3 region has the DNA TGTGCCAGCAGTCTAAAGACTAACTATGGCTACACCTTC. Protein product: CASSLKTNYGYTF.

This sequence joins TRBV23-1 and TRBJ2-1; D is possibly TRBD1 (7 bases). TRBV23-1 is designated an ORF whose function remains uncertain. The CDR3 totals 15 residues. V was cut by 6 bases and J by 5 bases, with 17 bases left in between. CDR3 loop: CASRSRGVRHNEQFF. Here the CDR3 DNA reads TGCGCCAGCAGAAGCAGGGGGGTCAGACACAATGAGCAGTTCTTC.